The 26 T cell receptor beta chains reported below all come from one sample, sequenced in a study of beta chain features in type 1 diabetes. The investigators reverse transcribed all of the isolated RNA, so they sequenced expressed TCRB transcripts. Assay used: immunoSEQ multiplex PCR; TCRdb lists only in-frame clones, some missing. Of a few hundred thousand clones in the sample, approximately 30% were seen once. What was sequenced was naive CD4+ T cells from blood. The receptor set was obtained from a man younger than 35 in good health.

In its sample, this clone was seen a few times. CDR3 sequence reads: CASSPGRDTQYF. CDR3 in DNA: TGCGCCAGCAGCCCCGGACGAGATACGCAGTATTTT. The V gene is TRBV5-1, the J gene TRBJ2-3; D gene uncertain. The CDR3 sequence is 12 residues long. V lost 4 bases, J lost 5 bases, and 8 bases lay in between. Germline CDR1 is SGHRS and CDR2 is YFSETQ. The variable domain in full, completed from reference TRBV5-1 and TRBJ2-3, reads KAGVTQTPRYLIKTRGQQVTLSCSPISGHRSVSWYQQTPGQGLQFLFEYFSETQRNKGNFPGRFSGRQFSNSRSEMNVSTLELGDSALYLCASSPGRDTQYFGPGTRLTVL.

The table lists this clone with a count of one. The gene calls are TRBV30 and TRBJ2-3; D remains unclear. Germline V gene lookup returns CDR1 GTSNPN and CDR2 SVGIG (reference sequence). CDR3 length equals 14 residues. V was clipped by 5 bases and J by 3 bases, with 15 bases between them. DNA of the CDR3: TGTGCCTGGGGTCCTATAGCAAGTACAGATACGCAGTATTTT. Its protein product is CAWGPIASTDTQYF.

This chain links TRBV15 with TRBJ2-7; 10 bases match TRBD2. Looked up from germline, CDR1 is LNHNV and CDR2 is YYDKDF (reference sequence). Trimming cost V 0 bases and J 6 bases; bases outside gene matches: 2. This CDR3 is 14 amino acids long. CDR3 in amino acids: CATSRDLAGGEQYF. DNA for the CDR3: TGTGCCACCAGCAGAGATTTAGCGGGGGGCGAGCAGTACTTC.

In this sample, this clone turned up a few times. The rearrangement joins TRBV25-1 to TRBJ1-2; weak D call: TRBD1 (5 bases). Trimming cost V 6 bases and J 4 bases, with 12 bases left between them. This CDR3 has 13 residues. Per the germline V gene, CDR1 is MGHDK and CDR2 is SYGVNS. Here the CDR3 DNA reads TGTGCCAGCAGCCCGCCAGGGTCCTATGGCTACACCTTC. Its protein product is CASSPPGSYGYTF.

The chain has TRBV10-3 and TRBJ2-2, with D possibly being TRBD2 (7 bases). The CDR3 length is 12 residues. Looked up from germline, CDR1 is ENHRY and CDR2 is SYGVKD. The CDR3 coding sequence is TGTGGCGGGGGCAGTTCATCCGGGGAGCTGTTTTTT. Its translation: CGGGSSSGELFF.

As concerns this clone: The sample contains more than one DNA sequence encoding this CDR3. The chain combines TRBV25-1 with TRBJ2-7, with D uncertain. This CDR3 is built from 11 residues. Germline V gene lookup returns CDR1 MGHDK and CDR2 SYGVNS. Deletions cut 4 bases from V and 4 bases from J, with 5 bases between. This CDR3 reads CASSGYYEQYF. The CDR3 DNA follows: TGTGCCAGCAGTGGGTATTACGAGCAGTACTTC.

This clone was detected a few times. The rearrangement joins TRBV4-1 to TRBJ2-6; the D is unclear. Germline V gene data show CDR1 as MGHRA and CDR2 as YSYEKL. The CDR3 totals 17 residues. V lost 0 bases, J lost 1 base, and 10 bases lay in between. The CDR3 region is CASSQEGLLSGANVLTF. The CDR3 DNA reads as TGCGCCAGCAGCCAAGAAGGGCTCTTATCTGGGGCCAACGTCCTGACTTTC.

V gene TRBV7-2 combines with J gene TRBJ2-1; 8 nucleotides agree with TRBD2. This CDR3 is built from 15 residues. With 3 bases clipped from V and 3 bases from J, the junction kept 4 bases outside the gene matches. The germline V gene has CDR1 SGHTA and CDR2 FQGNSA. DNA of the CDR3: TGTGCCAGCAGCTTGGTAAGCGGGAGCTACAATGAGCAGTTCTTC. This encodes CASSLVSGSYNEQFF.

The chain combines TRBV18 with TRBJ2-2; D is uncertain. Germline CDR1 and CDR2: KGHSH and LQKENI. This CDR3 is built from 14 residues. V lost 3 bases and J 2 bases, leaving 7 bases between the germline ends. The CDR3 loop reads CASSPEVNTGELFF. Here the CDR3 DNA reads TGTGCCAGCTCACCTGAGGTTAACACCGGGGAGCTGTTTTTT. Combining the CDR3 with reference TRBV18 and TRBJ2-2 gives the whole variable domain NAGVMQNPRHLVRRRGQEARLRCSPMKGHSHVYWYRQLPEEGLKFMVYLQKENIIDESGMPKERFSAEFPKEGPSILRIQQVVRGDSAAYFCASSPEVNTGELFFGEGSRLTVL.

This clone has only a few counts. The chain combines TRBV7-9 with TRBJ1-2; weak D call: TRBD1 (5 bases). The germline V and J ends were trimmed by 5 bases and 3 bases, with 10 bases remaining between them. The germline CDR1 and CDR2 sequences are SEHNR and FQNEAQ (reference sequence). The CDR3 totals 13 residues. Written as DNA, the CDR3 is TGTGCCAGCAGCCGGGACGGCTACTATGGCTACACCTTC. This sequence encodes CASSRDGYYGYTF.

The chain uses TRBV7-9 and TRBJ2-7; 7 bases line up with TRBD1. V shed 3 bases and J 9 bases; nucleotides not matched to a gene: 5. The germline V gene encodes CDR1 SEHNR and CDR2 FQNEAQ (reference sequence). The length of the CDR3 is 12 residues. Here the CDR3 reads CASSFRGHAQYF. CDR3 nucleotide sequence: TGTGCCAGCAGCTTTAGGGGGCACGCGCAGTACTTC. The full variable domain, completed using reference TRBV7-9 and TRBJ2-7, is DTGVSQNPRHKITKRGQNVTFRCDPISEHNRLYWYRQTLGQGPEFLTYFQNEAQLEKSRLLSDRFSAERPKGSFSTLEIQRTEQGDSAMYLCASSFRGHAQYFGPGTRLTVT.

This clone was counted a few times. This chain uses TRBV18 with TRBJ2-7, with D uncertain. V lost 0 bases to trimming and J lost 0 bases, with 6 bases between them. CDR1 and CDR2 (germline): KGHSH, LQKENI. The CDR3 is 14 residues long. The CDR3 protein is CASSPPSYSYEQYF. The CDR3 DNA reads as TGTGCCAGCTCACCACCCTCCTACTCCTACGAGCAGTACTTC.

This clone was observed a handful of times. The chain combines TRBV5-1 with TRBJ2-2; D call uncertain. The V end lost 4 bases, the J end lost 4 bases, and 8 bases lay between the germline ends. This CDR3 comprises 13 residues. The V gene's germline CDR1 is SGHRS and CDR2 YFSETQ. The CDR3 sequence is CASSTDLTGELFF. The CDR3 DNA follows: TGCGCCAGCAGCACCGACCTCACCGGGGAGCTGTTTTTT.

This clone has more than one count but fewer than ten. The chain joins TRBV27 to TRBJ2-7; 12 positions match TRBD2. Trimming removed 5 bases from V and 3 bases from J; junction bases left unmatched: 8. The V gene's germline CDR1 is MNHEY and CDR2 SMNVEV (reference sequence). CDR3 length: 16 amino acids. CDR3 sequence: CASSHRLAGVIYEQYF. The CDR3, as DNA: TGTGCCAGCAGTCACAGACTAGCGGGAGTGATCTACGAGCAGTACTTC.

Worth noting for this clone: The sample carries other DNA sequences with the same CDR3. The CDR3 nucleotides are TGCAGTGCTGGGCTACAGCCCCAGCATTTT. Translated: CSAGLQPQHF. This rearrangement joins TRBV20-1 to TRBJ1-5; D unresolved. Per the germline V gene, CDR1 is DFQATT and CDR2 is SNEGSKA (reference sequence). With 5 bases removed from V and 7 bases from J, the gap between germline ends came to 6 bases. The CDR3 is 10 residues long.

About this clone itself: The same CDR3 is also encoded by other DNA sequences in this sample. The chain employs TRBV7-3 and TRBJ2-3; D not resolved. Trimming shortened V by 5 bases and J by 2 bases, and 5 bases separated the two germline ends. The CDR3 loop spans 12 amino acids. From germline, CDR1 is SGHTA and CDR2 FQGTGA. Written as DNA, the CDR3 is TGTGCCAGCAGCCCTTCCACAGATACGCAGTATTTT. Translating gives CASSPSTDTQYF.

This clone was counted only a few times. The chain has TRBV7-3 and TRBJ2-2, with unresolved D. Germline lookup yields CDR1 SGHTA and CDR2 FQGTGA. The germline V and J ends were trimmed by 4 bases and 2 bases, with 8 bases remaining between them. The CDR3 runs to 14 residues. The CDR3 region has the DNA TGTGCCAGCAGCTCCAACATAAACACCGGGGAGCTGTTTTTT. Its translation: CASSSNINTGELFF.

The V gene is TRBV7-9, the J gene TRBJ2-7; no reliable D call. Germline CDR1 reads SEHNR; CDR2 reads FQNEAQ (reference sequence). The CDR3 loop spans 13 amino acids. Trimming took 2 bases from V and 3 from J, leaving 8 bases between them. The chain's CDR3 is CASSLSTFYEQYF. DNA of the CDR3: TGTGCCAGCAGCTTAAGCACTTTCTACGAGCAGTACTTC.

With respect to this clone: This may come from a read error, since a much larger clone is one base off. This sample also contains other DNA sequences that code for the same CDR3. The rearrangement joins TRBV11-2 to TRBJ2-3; D might be TRBD1 (6 bases). Germline CDR1 is SGHAT and CDR2 is FQNNGV. V was cut by 3 bases and J by 3 bases, with 7 bases left in between. The CDR3 is 13 amino acids. The CDR3 is CASSLDSTDTQYF. CDR3 sequence (DNA): TGTGCCAGCAGCTTGGACAGTACAGATACGCAGTATTTT. Full variable domain (outside the CDR3, taken from reference TRBV11-2 and TRBJ2-3): EAGVAQSPRYKIIEKRQSVAFWCNPISGHATLYWYQQILGQGPKLLIQFQNNGVVDDSQLPKDRFSAERLKGVDSTLKIQPAKLEDSAVYLCASSLDSTDTQYFGPGTRLTVL.

V is TRBV7-8 and J is TRBJ2-7; the D is unclear. The germline V and J ends were trimmed by 0 bases and 6 bases, with 6 bases remaining between them. The CDR3 runs 12 residues. The germline V gene has CDR1 SGHVS and CDR2 FQNEAQ. CDR3 protein: CASSLARTEQYF. The CDR3, as DNA: TGTGCCAGCAGCTTAGCCAGGACCGAGCAGTACTTC.

The rearrangement links TRBV7-3 to TRBJ2-1; 9 nucleotides align to TRBD2. Germline assignment: CDR1 SGHTA and CDR2 FQGTGA. This CDR3 has 15 residues. Losses at the gene ends were 6 bases for V and 3 bases for J; bases not matched to a gene: 6. As DNA, the CDR3 is TGTGCCAGCAGTCTAGCGGGACAGCTCTACAATGAGCAGTTCTTC. It is translated as CASSLAGQLYNEQFF. Filled out from reference TRBV7-3 and TRBJ2-1, the complete variable domain reads GAGVSQTPSNKVTEKGKYVELRCDPISGHTALYWYRQSLGQGPEFLIYFQGTGAADDSGLPNDRFFAVRPEGSVSTLKIQRTERGDSAVYLCASSLAGQLYNEQFFGPGTRLTVL.

Notes on this clone: Other DNA variants within this sample encode the same CDR3. The chain employs TRBV18 and TRBJ2-1, with a tentative D call TRBD1 (5 bases). Germline-derived CDR1 and CDR2 are KGHSH and LQKENI. The CDR3 contains 12 residues. The V end lost 3 bases, the J end lost 7 bases, and 7 bases lay between the germline ends. The CDR3 region has the DNA TGTGCCAGCTCACCTGACAGAAATGAGCAGTTCTTC. It specifies CASSPDRNEQFF.

The chain couples TRBV7-3 to TRBJ2-7; possibly TRBD1 for D (6 bases). CDR3 length: 15 amino acids. V was pared by 2 bases and J by 2 bases, with 13 bases between. Germline lookup yields CDR1 SGHTA and CDR2 FQGTGA. Here the CDR3 reads CASSLEKGETYEQYF. CDR3 coding DNA: TGTGCCAGCAGCTTAGAGAAGGGGGAGACCTACGAGCAGTACTTC.

The V and J genes are TRBV18 and TRBJ2-4; weak D call: TRBD2 (5 bases). CDR3 length equals 16 residues. Germline V lookup: CDR1 KGHSH, CDR2 LQKENI. V was cut by 6 bases and J by 0 bases, with 15 bases left in between. The CDR3 nucleotides read TGTGCCAGCTCCCCGACTGGAGCGGTAGCCAAAAACATTCAGTACTTC. Translating it yields CASSPTGAVAKNIQYF.

The chain recombines TRBV18 with TRBJ2-1; D ambiguous. This CDR3 has 12 amino acids. Trimming removed 4 bases at V and 8 bases at J, with 9 bases between. Germline assignment: CDR1 KGHSH and CDR2 LQKENI. This chain's CDR3 is CASSLIGDEQFF. CDR3 DNA: TGTGCCAGCTCACTGATTGGGGATGAGCAGTTCTTC.

This clone was seen a single time. The CDR3: CASSQGDAYSYEQYF. CDR3 sequence (DNA): TGTGCCAGCAGCCAGGGGGACGCCTACTCCTACGAGCAGTACTTC. The chain couples TRBV6-6 to TRBJ2-7; TRBD1 agrees at 7 bases. The CDR3 extends over 15 amino acids. The germline V gene has CDR1 MNHNY and CDR2 SVGAGI (reference sequence). With 6 bases clipped from V and 0 bases from J, the junction kept 8 bases outside the gene matches.